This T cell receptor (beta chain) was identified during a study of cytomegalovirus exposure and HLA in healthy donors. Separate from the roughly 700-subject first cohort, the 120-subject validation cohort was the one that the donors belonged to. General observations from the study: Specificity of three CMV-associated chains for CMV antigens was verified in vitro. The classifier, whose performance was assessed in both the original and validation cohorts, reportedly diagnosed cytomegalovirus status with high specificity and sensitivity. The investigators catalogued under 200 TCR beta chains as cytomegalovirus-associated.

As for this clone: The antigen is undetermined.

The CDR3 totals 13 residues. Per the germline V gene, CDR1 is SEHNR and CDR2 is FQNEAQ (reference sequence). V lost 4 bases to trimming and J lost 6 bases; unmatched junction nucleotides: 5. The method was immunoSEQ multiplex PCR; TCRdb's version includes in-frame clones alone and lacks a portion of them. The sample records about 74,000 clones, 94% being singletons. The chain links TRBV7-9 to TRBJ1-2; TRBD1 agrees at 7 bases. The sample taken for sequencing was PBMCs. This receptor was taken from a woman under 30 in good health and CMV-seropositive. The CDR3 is CASSSGTVDGYTF. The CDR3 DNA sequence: TGTGCCAGCAGCTCGGGGACAGTCGATGGCTACACCTTC.